This TCR beta chain was sequenced for a study of T-cell memory formation after mild COVID-19. The wider study: Most TCR clusters belonged to a single donor.

The TCR alpha and TCR beta cDNA libraries, bearing sample barcodes and UMIs, were generated by 5'RACE using constant-segment primers. TCRdb re-called the 5' RACE reads through MiXCR, storing one row per CDR3 protein. This table holds 250,000 or so distinct CDR3 sequences, 8% to 10% found once. CDR3 size: 12 residues. Germline CDR1 reads DFQATT; CDR2 reads SNEGSKA (reference sequence). Broader study findings: CD4+ bias marked clones expanding day 15 to 37, unlike balanced contracting clones.

This clonotype was seen more than once but under ten times. Its matching antigen is unknown. One end of the junction does not line up with germline, which may come from a read error. Sequenced material: PBMCs or a T cell subset sorted from them (not recorded which). This rearrangement joins TRBV20-1 to TRBJ2-1; D remains ambiguous. The sequence was collected from a man aged 18 to 30 who had mild COVID-19 (a few samples of this study predate the infection). Cell type and time point are not known. In DNA form, the CDR3 reads TGCAGTGCTGGAGAGACCCACAATGAGCAGTTCTTC. This translates into CSAGETHNEQFF.